The rows below give T cell receptor beta chains drawn from one sample of a study of PD-1 blockade in classical Hodgkin lymphoma. Libraries were prepared by immunoSEQ multiplex PCR; TCRdb keeps only in-frame clonotypes and omits some of them. Of some 20,000 clones in the sample, approximately 73% are singletons; the top ten hold roughly 20%. Specimen: peripheral blood mononuclear cells (PBMCs), collected before the fourth cycle of nivolumab. The receptors come from a human donor with classical Hodgkin lymphoma. Both conserved end residues are part of each CDR3.

V: TRBV11-1
J: TRBJ1-1
CDR3: CASSRDIANTEAFF

V: TRBV7-6
J: TRBJ2-5
CDR3: CASSPGPRKTQYF

V: TRBV4-3
J: TRBJ2-1
CDR3: CASSQDGAGLAYNEQFF

V: TRBV7-3
J: TRBJ2-7
CDR3: CASSWTGGPYEQYF

V: TRBV5-5
J: TRBJ1-2
CDR3: CASTWTGDHYGYTF

V: TRBV9
J: TRBJ1-2
CDR3: CASSPDGTGNYGYTF

V: TRBV6-1
J: TRBJ1-6
CDR3: CASSARTGGYSPLHF

V: TRBV6-6
J: TRBJ2-7
CDR3: CASSYSLQNYEQYF

V: TRBV28
J: TRBJ1-2
CDR3: CASSLFGTASNTNYGYTF

V: TRBV18
J: TRBJ2-1
CDR3: CASSPPITYNEQFF

V: TRBV30
J: TRBJ1-4
CDR3: CAWGSGGKLFF

V: TRBV9
J: TRBJ2-2
CDR3: CASSRAAGELFF

V: TRBV7-9
J: TRBJ1-1
CDR3: CASSQRRTGGTTEAFF

V: TRBV7-2
J: TRBJ1-5
CDR3: CASSLVPDQPQHF

V: TRBV5-1
J: TRBJ1-5
CDR3: CASSPGQGNQPQHF

V: TRBV6-5
J: TRBJ2-2
CDR3: CASSNGAGYTGELFF

V: TRBV29-1
J: TRBJ2-7
CDR3: CSVVSGVNYEQYF

V: TRBV5-5
J: TRBJ2-1
CDR3: CASSLTGTSGTEQFF

V: TRBV7-3
J: TRBJ1-1
CDR3: CASSSNGQGTEAFF

V: TRBV11-2
J: TRBJ2-3
CDR3: CASSKGTSGAPTDTQYF

V: TRBV5-1
J: TRBJ1-6
CDR3: CASSLPGNNSPLHF

V: TRBV6-1
J: TRBJ2-2
CDR3: CASRSGALNTGELFF

V: TRBV6-5
J: TRBJ1-1
CDR3: CASSRENTEAFF

V: TRBV15
J: TRBJ2-1
CDR3: CATSRDGVRGDSYNEQFF

V: TRBV5-4
J: TRBJ2-7
CDR3: CALGASGYEQYF

V: TRBV5-1
J: TRBJ2-6
CDR3: CASSLLGVSANVLTF

V: TRBV19
J: TRBJ2-3
CDR3: CASSMAGDRRNTQYF

V: TRBV7-7
J: TRBJ2-2
CDR3: CASSLFQGTGELFF

V: TRBV7-2
J: TRBJ2-1
CDR3: CASSLVWVGQHEQFF

V: TRBV9
J: TRBJ1-3
CDR3: CASSSGNTIYF

V: TRBV4-3
J: TRBJ2-1
CDR3: CASSQDGPAGGRGNEQFF

V: TRBV6-6
J: TRBJ1-2
CDR3: CASGRNYGYTF

V: TRBV19
J: TRBJ1-6
CDR3: CASSFREGSPLHF

V: TRBV5-6
J: TRBJ2-4
CDR3: CASSFGGIQYF

V: TRBV11-3
J: TRBJ2-6
CDR3: CASSLGGGTGANVLTF

V: TRBV7-9
J: TRBJ2-1
CDR3: CASSSQGTYNEQFF

V: TRBV7-1
J: TRBJ2-1
CDR3: CASSLGSTGREQFF

V: TRBV9
J: TRBJ1-3
CDR3: CASSVAAGRNTIYF

V: TRBV27
J: TRBJ1-5
CDR3: CASSFKPWNQPQHF

V: TRBV6-1
J: TRBJ1-1
CDR3: CASSESISGQRNTEAFF